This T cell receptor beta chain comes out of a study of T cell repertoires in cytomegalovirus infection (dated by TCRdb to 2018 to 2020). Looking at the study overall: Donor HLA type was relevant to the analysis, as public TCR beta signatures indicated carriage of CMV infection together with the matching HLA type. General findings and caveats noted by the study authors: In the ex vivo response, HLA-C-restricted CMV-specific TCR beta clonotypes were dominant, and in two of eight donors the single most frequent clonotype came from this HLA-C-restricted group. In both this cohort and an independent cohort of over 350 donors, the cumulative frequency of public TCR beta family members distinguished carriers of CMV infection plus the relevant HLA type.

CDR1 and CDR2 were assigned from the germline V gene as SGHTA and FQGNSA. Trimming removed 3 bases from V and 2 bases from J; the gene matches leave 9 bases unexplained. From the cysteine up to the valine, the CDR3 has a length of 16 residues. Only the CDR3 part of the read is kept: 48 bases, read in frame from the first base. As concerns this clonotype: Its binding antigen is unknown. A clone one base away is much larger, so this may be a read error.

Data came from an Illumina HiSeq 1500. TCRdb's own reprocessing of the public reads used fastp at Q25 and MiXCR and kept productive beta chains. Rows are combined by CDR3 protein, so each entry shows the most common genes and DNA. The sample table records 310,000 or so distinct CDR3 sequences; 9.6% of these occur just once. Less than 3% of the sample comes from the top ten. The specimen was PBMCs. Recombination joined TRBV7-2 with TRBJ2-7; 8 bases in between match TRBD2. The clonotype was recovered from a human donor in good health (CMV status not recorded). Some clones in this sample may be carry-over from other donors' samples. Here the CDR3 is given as CASSFGGGGGPYEQYV. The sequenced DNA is TGTGCCAGCAGCTTCGGGGGGGGGGGGGGGCCCTACGAGCAGTACGTC.